The clone carrying this T cell receptor (beta chain) is medium-sized (0.01 to 0.1%) by share. Its antigen is as yet unknown. This sample was taken from a study of OX40 agonist ivuxolimab in advanced cancers. As for the study in general: Previous treatment with anti-PD-1, anti-PD-L1 or anti-CTLA-4 therapy was allowed; 40% had received some. Overall study findings and caveats: In general, CD8+ T cells held more expanded clones than CD4+ did, on average. There was clonal expansion of CD4+ and CD8+ blood T cells by week 6 at 0.1 to 3.0 mg/kg. At 0.1-3.0 mg/kg, partial responders had clonal expansion among the lowest observed.

The germline CDR1 and CDR2 sequences are SGHDT and YYEEEE. The CDR3 runs to 11 residues. V gave up 0 bases and J gave up 6 bases, with 0 bases separating them. The table came from immunoSEQ multiplex PCR; TCRdb's copy has only in-frame clones and leaves some out. Of tens of thousands of clones listed, 75% to 90% were seen once; the top ten hold approximately 15%. The clonotype originates from an adult with an advanced solid tumor such as melanoma, head and neck, liver or kidney cancer. Material: CD4+ or CD8+ T cells sorted from blood, obtained in a trial of the OX40 agonist ivuxolimab. The rearrangement links TRBV5-6 to TRBJ1-4; D not resolved. CDR3 sequence reads: CASSLDEKLFF. The CDR3 nucleotides read TGTGCCAGCAGCTTGGATGAAAAACTGTTTTTT.